Shown below are 19 T cell receptor beta chains from a single sample sequenced in a study of beta chain features in type 1 diabetes. As every portion of the isolated RNA was reverse transcribed, the sequencing read expressed TCRB transcripts. The table came from immunoSEQ multiplex PCR; TCRdb's copy has only in-frame clones and leaves some out. This table has under 250,000 clones, 27% appearing once. The material sequenced was central memory CD4+ T cells from blood. Receptor source: a man younger than 40 in good health.

This clone was picked up a small number of times. This chain links TRBV2 with TRBJ1-1; no definite D call. Germline CDR1 SNHLY, CDR2 FYNNEI. V gave up 8 bases and J gave up 5 bases, with 9 bases separating them. The CDR3 runs to 11 residues. The chain's CDR3 is CASSVVTEAFF. The CDR3 region has the DNA TGTGCCAGCTCGGTCGTGACTGAAGCTTTCTTT.

This chain connects TRBV7-2 to TRBJ2-5; TRBD1 or TRBD2 may be the D gene (5 bases each). The ends were cut back, 4 bases at V and 5 bases at J, with 20 bases in the middle. There are 16 residues in the CDR3. Germline loops: CDR1 SGHTA, CDR2 FQGNSA. The DNA of the CDR3 is TGTGCCAGCAGCTCCGGGGCGAGCGGAGGCGGGGAGACCCAGTACTTC. Encoded protein: CASSSGASGGGETQYF.

This clone was found a few times. This chain uses TRBV18 with TRBJ2-3; D unresolved. V was clipped by 4 bases and J by 4 bases, with 12 bases between them. The CDR3 extends over 14 amino acids. Germline V lookup: CDR1 KGHSH, CDR2 LQKENI. CDR3 sequence (DNA): TGTGCCAGCTCACGAGAAAGACGGGCAGATACGCAGTATTTT. This translates into CASSRERRADTQYF.

The J gene is TRBJ1-2, the V gene TRBV5-1; D ambiguous. V gave up 0 bases and J gave up 8 bases, with 8 bases separating them. This CDR3 is built from 12 residues. Germline loops: CDR1 SGHRS, CDR2 YFSETQ. This CDR3 reads CASSLAEGGYTF. The CDR3 nucleotides are TGCGCCAGCAGCTTGGCAGAAGGAGGCTACACCTTC.

This clone has only one observation. The J gene is TRBJ2-3, the V gene TRBV15, with 8 bases identical to TRBD2. Germline values: CDR1 LNHNV, CDR2 YYDKDF (reference sequence). CDR3 length equals 19 residues. Trimming at V came to 2 bases and at J to 2 bases, leaving 15 bases not matched to a gene. The CDR3, as DNA: TGTGCCACCAGCAGACCCACTAGCGGCCCCTTCGGGGACACAGATACGCAGTATTTT. This sequence encodes CATSRPTSGPFGDTDTQYF.

This clone has only a few counts. The chain couples TRBV6-5 to TRBJ2-7, with a possible D match to TRBD2 (7 bases). With 10 bases removed from V and 3 bases from J, the gap between germline ends came to 22 bases. The CDR3 has 15 residues. Germline CDR1 and CDR2: MNHEY and SVGAGI. CDR3 amino acids: CATGGAGVRFYEQYF. The CDR3 nucleotides are TGTGCCACCGGGGGCGCGGGAGTCAGGTTCTACGAGCAGTACTTC.

This clone turned up a few times. J is TRBJ2-3 and V is TRBV9; the D gene is possibly TRBD2 (6 bases). Trimming took off 0 bases at V and 2 bases at J, with 13 bases between the two ends. Germline CDR1 is SGDLS and CDR2 is YYNGEE. CDR3 length: 16 residues. DNA of the CDR3: TGTGCCAGCAGCGTAGACGGGGACTTCTACACAGATACGCAGTATTTT. Translation: CASSVDGDFYTDTQYF.

The chain has TRBV7-9 and TRBJ1-5; 7 bases are a match to TRBD1. CDR3 length: 16 amino acids. Germline CDR1 and CDR2: SEHNR and FQNEAQ (reference sequence). Trimming removed 4 bases from V and 2 bases from J; junction bases left unmatched: 8. The CDR3 is CASSSGNRGGNQPQHF. In nucleotides, the CDR3 is TGTGCCAGCAGCTCGGGGAACAGGGGTGGCAATCAGCCCCAGCATTTT.

The chain uses TRBV11-2 and TRBJ2-7, with unresolved D. Trimming shortened V by 2 bases and J by 3 bases, and 11 bases separated the two germline ends. This CDR3 is 14 amino acids long. The germline gives CDR1 SGHAT, CDR2 FQNNGV. CDR3 loop: CASSLITADYEQYF. The CDR3 region has the DNA TGTGCCAGCAGCTTAATAACGGCGGACTACGAGCAGTACTTC.

In this sample, this clone turned up many times. The chain joins TRBV15 to TRBJ2-1; D assignment may be TRBD1 or TRBD2 (5 bases each). The ends were cut back, 0 bases at V and 8 bases at J, with 8 bases in the middle. CDR3 size: 13 residues. Germline V lookup: CDR1 LNHNV, CDR2 YYDKDF (reference sequence). CDR3 coding DNA: TGTGCCACCAGCAGAGATCGAGGGGATGAGCAGTTCTTC. Protein product: CATSRDRGDEQFF.

This clone appeared many times. The V call is TRBV15, the J call TRBJ2-1; a weak D match, TRBD2 (6 bases). This CDR3 contains 15 residues. The germline gives CDR1 LNHNV, CDR2 YYDKDF (reference sequence). V was clipped by 0 bases and J by 7 bases, with 13 bases between them. The CDR3 coding sequence is TGTGCCACCAGCAGAGACGGGACTCGCGGAAATGAGCAGTTCTTC. Amino acids: CATSRDGTRGNEQFF.

The chain employs TRBV30 and TRBJ1-4; possible D gene TRBD1, 5 bases. This CDR3 has 13 residues. CDR1 is GTSNPN and CDR2 is SVGIG in the germline V gene (reference sequence). Trimming cost V 1 base and J 2 bases, with 5 bases left between them. CDR3 bases: TGTGCCTGGAGTGAGGGGACTAATGAAAAACTGTTTTTT. Translated: CAWSEGTNEKLFF.

The chain recombines TRBV30 with TRBJ2-7; 10 bases are a match to TRBD1. V gave up 2 bases and J gave up 5 bases; unmatched junction bases: 9. Germline V gene data show CDR1 as GTSNPN and CDR2 as SVGIG (reference sequence). The CDR3 spans 15 residues. This CDR3 is CAWSTTGTGADEQYF. CDR3 bases: TGTGCCTGGAGTACTACCGGGACAGGGGCCGACGAGCAGTACTTC.

This chain uses TRBV4-1 with TRBJ2-7; D gene ambiguous. CDR1 MGHRA and CDR2 YSYEKL come from the germline V gene. The V gene lost 0 bases and the J gene lost 0 bases, with 9 bases spanning the gap. The CDR3 sequence is 15 residues long. Here the CDR3 DNA reads TGCGCCAGCAGCCAAGATTTAGGATCCTCCTACGAGCAGTACTTC. Translation gives CASSQDLGSSYEQYF.

CDR3 residues: CASSSRQWYEQYF. The CDR3 region has the DNA TGTGCCAGCAGTTCCCGACAGTGGTACGAGCAGTACTTC. This chain uses TRBV28 with TRBJ2-7; TRBD1 might be the D (5 bases). The germline V gene has CDR1 MDHEN and CDR2 SYDVKM. The CDR3 runs to 13 residues. V shed 4 bases and J shed 4 bases, with 11 bases lying between them. The whole variable domain, filled in from reference TRBV28 and TRBJ2-7, reads DVKVTQSSRYLVKRTGEKVFLECVQDMDHENMFWYRQDPGLGLRLIYFSYDVKMKEKGDIPEGYSVSREKKERFSLILESASTNQTSMYLCASSSRQWYEQYFGPGTRLTVT.

This chain joins TRBV9 and TRBJ1-2, with D perhaps matching TRBD1 (5 bases). The CDR3 has 14 amino acids. V shed 5 bases and J shed 1 base, with 12 bases lying between them. Looked up from germline, CDR1 is SGDLS and CDR2 is YYNGEE. As DNA, the CDR3 is TGTGCCAGCAGGAGGGGACTGGATAACTATGGCTACACCTTC. Residues: CASRRGLDNYGYTF.

The genes are TRBV29-1 and TRBJ2-7; D is possibly TRBD1 (6 bases). Germline-derived CDR1 and CDR2 are SQVTM and ANQGSEA. The V and J ends lost 7 bases and 2 bases respectively, with 18 bases between them. The CDR3 covers 14 residues. The CDR3 bases are TGCAGCGCTTACATGGACAGCCAACCCTACGAGCAGTACTTC. It is translated as CSAYMDSQPYEQYF.

This clone was seen a handful of times. The chain uses TRBV2 and TRBJ2-7, with D possibly matching TRBD1 (5 bases). There are 13 residues in the CDR3. Looked up from germline, CDR1 is SNHLY and CDR2 is FYNNEI. V lost 3 bases, J lost 2 bases, and 8 bases lay in between. The CDR3 reads CASSDPGTYEQYF. Here the CDR3 DNA reads TGTGCCAGCAGTGACCCAGGGACCTACGAGCAGTACTTC.

This clone appeared a few times. The chain joins TRBV29-1 to TRBJ2-3; D may be TRBD1 (6 bases). CDR1 is SQVTM and CDR2 is ANQGSEA in the germline V gene. V was shortened by 7 bases and J by 2 bases, with 13 bases between the two germline ends. CDR3 size: 13 residues. The CDR3 DNA reads TGCAGCGCAGGGGTGGCGGACACAGATACGCAGTATTTT. It codes for CSAGVADTDTQYF.